The 27 T cell receptor beta chains given below trace back to one sample, sequenced in a study of blood T cells in healthy people across ages. A second about 6 to 12 cycle PCR used barcoded and J-beta primers. Each CDR3 protein is one row after TCRdb ran MiXCR on the 5' RACE reads. The profile shows hundreds of thousands of distinct CDR3 sequences, over 40% of them singletons. What was sequenced was blood. All receptors derive from a man at least 80 years old in good health.

This clonotype was detected once. The rearrangement uses TRBV12-3 or TRBV12-4 and TRBJ2-7, with D maybe TRBD1 (6 bases). The CDR3 runs to 15 residues. V lost 1 base and J 6 bases, leaving 16 bases between the germline ends. CDR3: CASSLGFGAGVEQYF. The CDR3 DNA reads TGTGCCAGCAGTTTAGGATTTGGGGCAGGGGTCGAGCAGTACTTC.

This clonotype has just a few counts. The V gene is TRBV9, the J gene TRBJ1-2; the match to TRBD1 covers 9 bases. In germline, CDR1 is SGDLS, CDR2 YYNGEE. This CDR3 contains 15 residues. The V segment lost 2 bases and the J segment 5 bases; nucleotides outside the gene matches: 7. CDR3 loop: CASSVGTGNPYGYTF. In DNA form, the CDR3 reads TGTGCCAGCAGCGTGGGGACAGGGAACCCATATGGCTACACCTTC.

This clonotype was detected only a few times. CDR3 sequence (DNA): TGTGCCAGCAGCGCCTCGGAAGGGGGTAATGAAAAACTGTTTTTT. Its translation is CASSASEGGNEKLFF. This chain uses TRBV28 with TRBJ1-4, with D possibly matching TRBD1 (6 bases). CDR3 length: 15 residues. Germline-derived CDR1 and CDR2 are MDHEN and SYDVKM. The ends were cut back, 6 bases at V and 4 bases at J, with 15 bases in the middle.

This clonotype has a handful of counts. The rearrangement joins TRBV7-2 to TRBJ2-5; the D gene is possibly TRBD1 (6 bases). The CDR3 is 16 amino acids. V lost 0 bases to trimming and J lost 4 bases, with 15 bases between them. CDR1 is SGHTA, CDR2 FQGNSA, per germline. The CDR3 is CASSLAGQGWGETQYF. DNA of the CDR3: TGTGCCAGCAGCTTAGCCGGCCAGGGGTGGGGAGAGACCCAGTACTTC.

This clonotype has only a few counts. This chain links TRBV9 with TRBJ2-3; D is perhaps TRBD1 or TRBD2 (5 bases each). The CDR3 has 15 residues. V was shortened by 7 bases and J by 2 bases, with 17 bases between the two germline ends. Germline V lookup: CDR1 SGDLS, CDR2 YYNGEE. The CDR3 DNA is TGTGCCAGCCAACGTGGGGGACCGCCCACAGATACGCAGTATTTT. Its protein is CASQRGGPPTDTQYF.

The chain's CDR3 is CSARGIQGGTSSTDTQYF. In nucleotides, the CDR3 is TGCAGTGCTAGAGGTATCCAGGGAGGGACCTCTAGCACAGATACGCAGTATTTT. The chain uses TRBV20-1 and TRBJ2-3; TRBD2 matches at 7 bases. The length of the CDR3 is 18 residues. The junction had 13 bases not matched to a gene; V was cut back by 1 base and J by 0 bases. The germline V gene has CDR1 DFQATT and CDR2 SNEGSKA (reference sequence).

About this clonotype: No DNA is shown, since the ends of the CDR3 on it are uncertain; the CDR3 is the one TCRdb lists. The rearrangement joins TRBV9 to TRBJ2-5; the table gives TRBD1 as D, unverified against the DNA. Germline lookup yields CDR1 SGDLS and CDR2 YYNGEE. The CDR3 is 14 amino acids long, termini counted. CDR3 residues: CASSVGSGTGGSYF.

This clonotype occurred many times. The chain combines TRBV4-3 with TRBJ2-3; D gene unclear. V lost 0 bases and J lost 0, with 7 bases in between. The CDR3 covers 15 residues. Germline V gene data show CDR1 as LGHNA and CDR2 as YSLEER. The CDR3 loop is CASSQEITSTDTQYF. The CDR3 nucleotides read TGCGCCAGCAGCCAAGAAATTACTAGCACAGATACGCAGTATTTT.

The table lists this clonotype with a count of one. The rearrangement joins TRBV29-1 to TRBJ2-2, with 9 bases fitting TRBD2. The V gene's germline CDR1 is SQVTM and CDR2 ANQGSEA. The junction had 4 bases not matched to a gene; V was cut back by 4 bases and J by 1 base. The CDR3 length is 15 residues. The CDR3 reads CSVGLLAGNTGELFF. Here the CDR3 DNA reads TGCAGCGTTGGCCTACTAGCGGGGAACACCGGGGAGCTGTTTTTT.

This chain connects TRBV11-1 to TRBJ2-1, with D possibly TRBD1 on 6 matching bases. The CDR3 runs 21 residues. Trimming pared 2 bases from V and 1 base from J, leaving 27 bases between. CDR1 SGHAT and CDR2 FQDESV come from the germline V gene (reference sequence). The CDR3, as DNA: TGTGCCAGCAGCTTAAGGGGGTTTGGAAGCGGAGGTACATTTTCCTACAATGAGCAGTTCTTC. Translating it yields CASSLRGFGSGGTFSYNEQFF. The full variable domain, its missing parts supplied by reference TRBV11-1 and TRBJ2-1, is EAEVAQSPRYKITEKSQAVAFWCDPISGHATLYWYRQILGQGPELLVQFQDESVVDDSQLPKDRFSAERLKGVDSTLKIQPAELGDSAMYLCASSLRGFGSGGTFSYNEQFFGPGTRLTVL.

The chain uses TRBV7-8 and TRBJ2-1; D might be TRBD2 (5 bases). TRBJ2-7 explains the end of the DNA better; the J call may be wrong. Germline lookup yields CDR1 SGHVS and CDR2 FQNEAQ. CDR3 size: 12 residues. This CDR3 reads CASSSAVVEQYF. The CDR3 DNA is TGTGCCAGCAGCTCAGCGGTGGTCGAGCAGTACTTC.

V is TRBV6-1 and J is TRBJ2-2; 8 bases line up with TRBD2. V was clipped by 4 bases and J by 0 bases; unmatched bases: 10. This CDR3 comprises 18 residues. The germline V gene has CDR1 MNHNS and CDR2 SASEGT. The CDR3, as DNA: TGTGCCAGCAGTGCCGCGAAATCGGGGGGGCCGAACACCGGGGAGCTGTTTTTT. This encodes CASSAAKSGGPNTGELFF.

With regard to this clonotype: A much larger clone differs by one base, so this may be a read error. CDR3 region: CASNQRQGGTGELFF. The CDR3 coding sequence is TGTGCCAGCAACCAGAGACAGGGTGGTACTGGGGAGCTGTTTTTT. The V gene is TRBV4-2, the J gene TRBJ2-2, with TRBD1 matching 7 bases. Germline V CDR1 and CDR2: LGHNA, YNFKEQ. CDR3 size: 15 residues. The V gene end was trimmed by 7 bases and the J gene end by 8 bases; junction bases not matched to a gene: 13.

This chain joins TRBV29-1 and TRBJ2-2; 13 nucleotides agree with TRBD2. V dropped 3 bases and J dropped 7; count of bases not matched to a gene: 2. CDR1 SQVTM and CDR2 ANQGSEA come from the germline V gene. CDR3 length: 14 residues. The CDR3 here is CSVETSGRFGELFF. The CDR3 DNA reads as TGCAGCGTTGAGACTAGCGGGAGGTTCGGGGAGCTGTTTTTT.

The chain uses TRBV12-3 or TRBV12-4 and TRBJ2-7; 7 bases fit TRBD1. The end of the DNA aligns better with TRBJ2-5, so the J call may be wrong. The CDR3 has 18 amino acids. The CDR3 coding sequence is TGTGCCAGCAGTTTATCACGCTCGATGACAGGGTTTCGGGAGACCCAGTACTTC. Residues: CASSLSRSMTGFRETQYF.

For this clonotype: One junction end disagrees with the germline gene, perhaps due to a read error. The CDR3 sequence: CSARGLATSYERYF. The CDR3 bases are TGCAGTGCTAGAGGACTAGCAACCTCCTACGAGCGGTACTTC. The chain joins TRBV20-1 to TRBJ2-7; 7 bases match TRBD2. The germline CDR1 and CDR2 sequences are DFQATT and SNEGSKA (reference sequence). The CDR3 length is 14 residues.

This clonotype appeared a few times. The chain links TRBV29-1 to TRBJ2-1; D call uncertain. Germline loops: CDR1 SQVTM, CDR2 ANQGSEA. V was clipped by 4 bases and J by 4 bases, with 8 bases between them. This CDR3 region has 12 residues. The CDR3 region is CSVATTYNEQFF. CDR3 coding DNA: TGCAGCGTTGCCACCACATACAATGAGCAGTTCTTC.

This clonotype came up a few times. The V and J genes are TRBV25-1 and TRBJ2-7, with D perhaps TRBD1 (6 bases). Per the germline V gene, CDR1 is MGHDK and CDR2 is SYGVNS. The CDR3 is 14 residues long. Between the trimmed V and J ends, which lost 2 bases and 1 base, there was a span of 9 bases. The CDR3 is CASSEGGRSYEQYF. The DNA for the CDR3 is TGTGCCAGCAGTGAAGGGGGCAGGTCCTACGAGCAGTACTTC.

This rearrangement joins TRBV14 to TRBJ2-1; 7 bases are a match to TRBD2. CDR1 and CDR2 from the germline V gene are SGHDN and FVKESK. V was clipped by 2 bases and J by 9 bases; unmatched bases: 16. The CDR3 is 17 amino acids. The CDR3 region has the DNA TGTGCCAGCAGCCAAAATTTAGCGGGTGTTCGGATTGGTGAGCAGTTCTTC. Its protein product is CASSQNLAGVRIGEQFF.

This clonotype turned up a few times. The chain joins TRBV2 to TRBJ2-4; 9 bases align to TRBD1. The better agreement between TRBJ2-7 and the DNA end casts doubt on the J call. CDR3 length equals 13 residues. Germline values: CDR1 SNHLY, CDR2 FYNNEI. The CDR3 coding sequence is TGTGCCAGCAGTCTGGGACAGGGCGACGAGCAGTACTTC. Its translation is CASSLGQGDEQYF.

In this sample, this clonotype turned up once. V and J are TRBV5-1 and TRBJ1-2; 9 positions match TRBD1. In germline, CDR1 is SGHRS, CDR2 YFSETQ. Trimming at V came to 4 bases and at J to 7 bases, leaving 8 bases not matched to a gene. This CDR3 contains 14 residues. The CDR3 here is CASSLEGQGSGYTF. In DNA form, the CDR3 reads TGCGCCAGCAGCCTAGAGGGACAGGGATCTGGCTACACCTTC.

This clonotype was seen a handful of times. The rearrangement links TRBV20-1 to TRBJ2-3; TRBD2 matches at 7 bases. Per germline, CDR1 DFQATT and CDR2 SNEGSKA (reference sequence). J gave up 2 bases and V 0 bases, and 14 bases lay outside the gene matches. This CDR3 has 18 residues. The CDR3 loop is CSARDRSRLALITDTQYF. As DNA, the CDR3 is TGCAGTGCTAGAGATAGAAGTCGACTAGCTCTAATCACAGATACGCAGTATTTT.

The chain joins TRBV21-1 to TRBJ2-7; no check of the table's D call, TRBD1, against the DNA was made. TRBV21-1 is a known pseudogene. This CDR3 region has 14 residues. CDR3 in amino acids: CARKSRGADYGQYF. Here the CDR3 DNA reads TGTGCCAGGAAAAGCAGGGGCGCGGATTACGGGCAGTACTTC.

This clonotype appeared a few times. V is TRBV5-1 and J is TRBJ2-6, with 9 bases aligning to TRBD1. The V and J ends lost 4 bases and 1 base, in that order; junction bases with no gene match: 3. The CDR3 runs 16 residues. Germline lookup yields CDR1 SGHRS and CDR2 YFSETQ. CDR3 amino acids: CASSGTGCSGANVLTF. The CDR3 nucleotides read TGCGCCAGCAGCGGGACAGGGTGTTCTGGGGCCAACGTCCTGACTTTC.

The chain combines TRBV3-1 with TRBJ1-2; TRBD1 aligns across 9 bases. Germline lookup yields CDR1 LGHDT and CDR2 YNNKEL (reference sequence). CDR3 length: 15 residues. Losses at the gene ends were 6 bases for V and 8 bases for J; bases not matched to a gene: 13. The CDR3 DNA follows: TGTGCCAGCAGTCGACTCGGAACCGGGACAGGGGGCTACACCTTC. Translated, it gives CASSRLGTGTGGYTF.

Points on this clonotype: A read error may account for a junction end that differs from germline. The gene calls are TRBV20-1 and TRBJ2-7; tentatively, D is TRBD2 (5 bases). The J call may not be correct, given that the DNA end is closer to TRBJ2-5. Germline CDR1 reads DFQATT; CDR2 reads SNEGSKA (reference sequence). The CDR3 totals 13 residues. This chain's CDR3 is CSASRMTKETQYF. The CDR3 nucleotides read TGCAGCGCTAGCAGAATGACGAAAGAGACCCAGTACTTC.

This chain joins TRBV5-6 and TRBJ2-4; TRBD2 aligns across 7 bases. V lost 4 bases, J lost 0 bases, and 7 bases stayed unmatched. Germline-derived CDR1 and CDR2 are SGHDT and YYEEEE. The CDR3 sequence is 16 residues long. CDR3 region: CASSNVGEGAKNIQYF. For the CDR3, the DNA is TGTGCCAGCAGCAACGTGGGGGAGGGAGCCAAAAACATTCAGTACTTC.